This T cell receptor (beta chain) was recovered during a study of tumor-infiltrating lymphocytes in primary liver carcinoma. General study findings and limits: Tumor top-250-clone fractions significantly exceeded those of blood (p = 0.039).

RNA and DNA were co-extracted from roughly 20-30 mg of unsorted bulk tissue. Enrolled patients were chronically infected with HBV and treatment-naive. Researchers took samples from five separate regions of each tumor. From germline, CDR1 is MNHEY and CDR2 SVGEGT. There are 14 residues in the CDR3. This clonotype came up once. Its specificity is not known. At one end, the junction sequence differs from germline, possibly due to a read error. TCR beta cDNA was made from 400 to 500 ng total RNA with a constant-region primer. Sequencing libraries for TCR beta derived from three nested multiplex PCR rounds that used slightly modified ARM-PCR. Researchers ran the first two PCR rounds for roughly 11 cycles each with TRBV1-TRBV30 forward primers and a C-beta reverse primer. TCRdb reanalysed the multiplex PCR reads using MiXCR and keeps one entry per CDR3 protein. The sample includes more than 100,000 distinct CDR3 sequences, 50% to 70% of them seen just once.

The material sequenced was liver tumor tissue from sampling region 1. The subset was: tumor region T1, superior pole. The origin of this receptor is a woman in her sixties or seventies with primary liver carcinoma and hepatitis B virus infection. This chain links TRBV6-2 or TRBV6-3 with TRBJ1-1, with a possible D match to TRBD1 (5 bases). The CDR3 loop is CASIQDFMNTESFF. The CDR3 region has the DNA TGTGCCAGCATACAGGATTTTATGAATACTGAATCTTTCTTT.